A selection of T cell receptor beta chains follows, all from one sample in a study of blood T cell repertoires in COVID-19. Clones were sequenced by immunoSEQ multiplex PCR, and TCRdb holds only the in-frame ones, with some missing. Among a few hundred thousand clones, more than 65% were seen once, and the ten largest hold around 3.6%. The source material was PBMCs or T cells enriched from blood (not recorded which). Source of these receptors: a man aged 45 to 65 who had recovered from COVID-19. CDR3s include the opening cysteine and the closing phenylalanine or tryptophan. A D gene is named only where the DNA matches it firmly. The size field is filled for only some rows; it gives once, few, many or a size class.

size: -
J: TRBJ2-2
V: TRBV11-1
D: TRBD1
DNA: TGTGCCAGCAGCCCCCGGGACAGGGTGGACACCGGGGAGCTGTTTTTT
CDR3: CASSPRDRVDTGELFF

size: -
J: TRBJ1-2
V: TRBV25-1
D: -
DNA: TGTGCCAGCAGTCCTCGGGGGGCGGGTAACTATGGCTACACCTTC
CDR3: CASSPRGAGNYGYTF

size: -
J: TRBJ2-7
V: TRBV5-6
D: TRBD2
DNA: TGTGCCAGCAGCTTGAGGGCTAGCGGGACCCACGGGCAGTACTTC
CDR3: CASSLRASGTHGQYF

size: -
J: TRBJ2-3
V: TRBV19
D: -
DNA: TGTGCCAGTAGTGCAAATAGCTTAGGGGGCACAGATACGCAGTATTTT
CDR3: CASSANSLGGTDTQYF

size: -
J: TRBJ2-5
V: TRBV10-2
D: -
DNA: TGCGCCAGCAGTGAAGAACAAGAGCGTTTTGGCCAGTACTTC
CDR3: CASSEEQERFGQYF

size: -
J: TRBJ1-6
V: TRBV6-2/TRBV6-3
D: TRBD1
DNA: TGTGCCAGCAGCCTGGGACAGGGCTCCTATAATTCACCCCTCCACTTT
CDR3: CASSLGQGSYNSPLHF

size: -
J: TRBJ1-5
V: TRBV5-8
D: TRBD1
DNA: TGTGCCAGCAGCTACGGACAGGGTAGCAATCAGCCCCAGCATTTT
CDR3: CASSYGQGSNQPQHF

size: -
J: TRBJ2-1
V: TRBV7-8
D: TRBD1
DNA: TGTGCCAGCGCAATCGCGACAGGGGACTACAATGAGCAGTTCTTC
CDR3: CASAIATGDYNEQFF

size: -
J: TRBJ2-2
V: TRBV5-5
D: TRBD1
DNA: TGTGCCAGCAGTTCAGACAGGGGGCCAAACACCGGGGAGCTGTTTTTT
CDR3: CASSSDRGPNTGELFF

size: -
J: TRBJ2-7
V: TRBV11-3
D: -
DNA: TGTGCCAGCAGCTTTAGCGGCCGCTCCTACGAGCAGTACTTC
CDR3: CASSFSGRSYEQYF

size: once
J: TRBJ1-5
V: TRBV6-1
D: -
DNA: TGTGCCAGCAGTGAATCCGGGGGGCATCAGCCCCAGCATTTT
CDR3: CASSESGGHQPQHF

size: once
J: TRBJ2-5
V: TRBV2
D: -
DNA: TGTGCCAGCAGTGAGGAGCGCCTGGAGACCCAGTACTTC
CDR3: CASSEERLETQYF

size: -
J: TRBJ1-1
V: TRBV28
D: TRBD1
DNA: TGTGCCAGCAGCCGTCAGGGGGACACTGAAGCTTTCTTT
CDR3: CASSRQGDTEAFF